The 19 T cell receptor beta chains below were found in one sample sequenced in a study of CD8 T cells in Susac syndrome. Random hexamers were used to reverse transcribe the RNA input (about 0.5 to 1 ug). TCRdb itself ran the immunoSEQ multiplex PCR reads through MiXCR, one entry per CDR3 protein. Of about 300,000 distinct CDR3 sequences in the sample, roughly 85% were seen once. The source material was CD8+ T cells from PBMCs. The receptor set was obtained from a human donor with multiple sclerosis.

The chain uses TRBV16 and TRBJ2-1, with a tentative D call TRBD1 (6 bases). V dropped 7 bases and J dropped 6 bases, with 7 bases sitting between them. This CDR3 is 11 amino acids long. Germline CDR1 reads KGHSY; CDR2 reads FQNENV. This CDR3 is CASTDSNEQFF. Written as DNA, the CDR3 is TGTGCCAGCACGGACAGCAATGAGCAGTTCTTC.

V usage is TRBV6-5 and J usage is TRBJ1-1; the D is unclear. CDR1 MNHEY and CDR2 SVGAGI come from the germline V gene. Trimming took off 2 bases at V and 0 bases at J, with 10 bases between the two ends. This CDR3 region has 15 residues. The CDR3 here is CASSYPGPLNTEAFF. Written as DNA, the CDR3 is TGTGCCAGCAGTTACCCAGGACCGCTGAACACTGAAGCTTTCTTT.

This clonotype was detected a few times. This chain links TRBV20-1 with TRBJ2-7; D is tentatively TRBD1 or TRBD2 (5 bases each). The germline CDR1 and CDR2 sequences are DFQATT and SNEGSKA (reference sequence). The CDR3 covers 15 residues. Deletions cut 0 bases from V and 7 bases from J, with 19 bases between. The CDR3 bases are TGCAGTGCTAGAGATCGCCGGGACGGGGCCGAAGAGCAGTACTTC. Protein: CSARDRRDGAEEQYF.

The V call is TRBV14, the J call TRBJ2-7; TRBD2 agrees at 7 bases. Germline V gives CDR1 SGHDN, CDR2 FVKESK. The CDR3 covers 13 residues. The V gene end was trimmed by 4 bases and the J gene end by 9 bases; junction bases not matched to a gene: 9. The CDR3 sequence: CASSLGRYWGQYF. In DNA, the CDR3 is TGTGCCAGCAGCCTCGGGAGGTACTGGGGGCAGTACTTC.

The chain combines TRBV13 with TRBJ2-7, with 11 nucleotides matching TRBD2. In germline, CDR1 is PRHDT, CDR2 FYEKMQ (reference sequence). Trimming removed 0 bases from V and 3 bases from J; junction bases left unmatched: 13. The CDR3 loop spans 19 amino acids. Here the CDR3 DNA reads TGTGCCAGCAGCTTAGGGACTAGCGGGAAAGGGCTAATCCGCTACGAGCAGTACTTC. This gives the protein CASSLGTSGKGLIRYEQYF.

The chain carries TRBV9 and TRBJ2-7; TRBD1 matches at 9 bases. After removal of 0 bases from V and 7 bases from J, the junction contained 2 bases not matched to a gene. Germline-derived CDR1 and CDR2 are SGDLS and YYNGEE. The CDR3 sequence is 13 residues long. The CDR3 is CASSVGDRGEQYF. DNA for the CDR3: TGTGCCAGCAGCGTAGGAGACAGGGGGGAGCAGTACTTC.

The chain uses TRBV6-5 and TRBJ2-3; the match to TRBD1 covers 9 bases. The CDR3 loop spans 17 amino acids. J lost 6 bases, V lost 2 bases, and 12 bases had no gene match. Germline V CDR1 and CDR2: MNHEY, SVGAGI. CDR3: CASSYAGTGHPTDTQYF. In nucleotides, the CDR3 is TGTGCCAGCAGTTACGCAGGGACAGGGCATCCCACCGATACGCAGTATTTT.

The J gene is TRBJ1-5, the V gene TRBV28; D not certain. Germline lookup yields CDR1 MDHEN and CDR2 SYDVKM. The CDR3 consists of 13 residues. Deletions cut 8 bases from V and 4 bases from J, with 12 bases between. The CDR3 nucleotides read TGTGCCAGCTTTTTAAGAGGGAATCAGCCCCAGCATTTT. This encodes CASFLRGNQPQHF.

V gene TRBV12-3 or TRBV12-4 combines with J gene TRBJ2-1; 11 bases line up with TRBD2. There are 19 residues in the CDR3. The V and J ends lost 1 base and 3 bases, in that order; junction bases with no gene match: 11. The CDR3 DNA reads as TGTGCCAGCAGTTTAGTAACCCCATGGACTAGCGGGTTCTACAATGAGCAGTTCTTC. Translation gives CASSLVTPWTSGFYNEQFF.

The chain links TRBV28 to TRBJ2-7; D unresolved. The germline gives CDR1 MDHEN, CDR2 SYDVKM. This CDR3 has 15 residues. Trimming stripped 3 bases from V and 1 base from J, with 13 bases between. CDR3 DNA sequence: TGTGCCAGCAGTTTCGGATCCTCTATATCCTACGAGCAGTACTTC. This codes for CASSFGSSISYEQYF. The entire variable domain, with the rest obtained from reference TRBV28 and TRBJ2-7, is as follows: DVKVTQSSRYLVKRTGEKVFLECVQDMDHENMFWYRQDPGLGLRLIYFSYDVKMKEKGDIPEGYSVSREKKERFSLILESASTNQTSMYLCASSFGSSISYEQYFGPGTRLTVT.

V gene TRBV4-3 combines with J gene TRBJ2-3; D unclear. The germline gives CDR1 LGHNA, CDR2 YSLEER. V was trimmed by 0 bases and J by 6 bases, leaving 7 bases between them. The CDR3 runs 13 residues. The CDR3 DNA is TGCGCCAGCAGCCAAGAACTAACTGATACGCAGTATTTT. Translation: CASSQELTDTQYF.

The chain carries TRBV20-1 and TRBJ2-2; D gene unclear. V lost 1 base and J 8 bases, leaving 17 bases between the germline ends. Germline lookup yields CDR1 DFQATT and CDR2 SNEGSKA (reference sequence). This CDR3 has 15 residues. The CDR3 loop reads CSARGLDRTPGELFF. CDR3 nucleotides: TGCAGTGCTAGAGGGTTAGACCGTACACCGGGGGAGCTGTTTTTT.

This clonotype was detected only once. The CDR3 sequence is CSAASWALNEQFF. DNA of the CDR3: TGCAGTGCTGCCTCATGGGCCCTCAATGAGCAGTTCTTC. This sequence joins TRBV20-1 and TRBJ2-1; no clear D gene. CDR3 length equals 13 residues. Trimming left V 5 bases short and J 6 bases short, with 14 bases between. Germline V lookup: CDR1 DFQATT, CDR2 SNEGSKA (reference sequence).

This clonotype appeared a few times. The chain couples TRBV4-2 to TRBJ2-7, with 10 bases identical to TRBD1. The V and J ends lost 3 bases and 0 bases, in that order; junction bases with no gene match: 5. The CDR3 is made up of 16 amino acids. In germline, CDR1 is LGHNA, CDR2 YNFKEQ. In DNA form, the CDR3 reads TGTGCCAGCAGCCAGGACCGGGACAGGGGCTCCTACGAGCAGTACTTC. It translates to CASSQDRDRGSYEQYF.

The chain is built from TRBV24-1 and TRBJ2-3; 7 bases fit TRBD2. Germline V CDR1 and CDR2: KGHDR, SFDVKD. J lost 0 bases, V lost 9 bases, and 2 bases had no gene match. This CDR3 region has 13 residues. CDR3 sequence: CATYSGSTDTQYF. The DNA of the CDR3 is TGTGCCACCTATAGCGGGAGCACAGATACGCAGTATTTT.

The rearrangement links TRBV9 to TRBJ2-2; TRBD2 agrees at 11 bases. The CDR3 has 17 amino acids. V was clipped by 4 bases and J by 4 bases; unmatched bases: 9. CDR1 and CDR2 from the germline V gene are SGDLS and YYNGEE. Here the CDR3 DNA reads TGTGCCAGCAGCCCCCGGCTAGCGGGAGGTGCCACCGGGGAGCTGTTTTTT. Amino acids: CASSPRLAGGATGELFF.

The chain recombines TRBV30 with TRBJ1-2; D not certain. Germline assignment: CDR1 GTSNPN and CDR2 SVGIG (reference sequence). The ends were cut back, 4 bases at V and 7 bases at J, with 10 bases in the middle. CDR3 length: 11 residues. CDR3 nucleotides: TGTGCCTGGACCACGAGAGGTGGCTACACCTTC. Protein sequence: CAWTTRGGYTF.

The rearrangement uses TRBV7-9 and TRBJ2-6; 7 bases are shared with TRBD1. The CDR3 loop spans 17 amino acids. CDR1 SEHNR and CDR2 FQNEAQ come from the germline V gene (reference sequence). V shed 3 bases, J shed 1 base, and the junction held 6 bases outside the gene matches. As DNA, the CDR3 is TGTGCCAGCAGCTTCACAGGGGCTCCTTCTGGGGCCAACGTCCTGACTTTC. This encodes CASSFTGAPSGANVLTF.

This chain uses TRBV29-1 with TRBJ1-3; tentative D call: TRBD1 (6 bases). The V end was cut by 4 bases, the J end by 6 bases, with 16 bases between. The CDR3 extends over 14 amino acids. Per germline, CDR1 SQVTM and CDR2 ANQGSEA. CDR3 DNA: TGCAGCGTTGCGGGGGCGCGTATAGAAAACACCATATATTTT. This gives the protein CSVAGARIENTIYF.